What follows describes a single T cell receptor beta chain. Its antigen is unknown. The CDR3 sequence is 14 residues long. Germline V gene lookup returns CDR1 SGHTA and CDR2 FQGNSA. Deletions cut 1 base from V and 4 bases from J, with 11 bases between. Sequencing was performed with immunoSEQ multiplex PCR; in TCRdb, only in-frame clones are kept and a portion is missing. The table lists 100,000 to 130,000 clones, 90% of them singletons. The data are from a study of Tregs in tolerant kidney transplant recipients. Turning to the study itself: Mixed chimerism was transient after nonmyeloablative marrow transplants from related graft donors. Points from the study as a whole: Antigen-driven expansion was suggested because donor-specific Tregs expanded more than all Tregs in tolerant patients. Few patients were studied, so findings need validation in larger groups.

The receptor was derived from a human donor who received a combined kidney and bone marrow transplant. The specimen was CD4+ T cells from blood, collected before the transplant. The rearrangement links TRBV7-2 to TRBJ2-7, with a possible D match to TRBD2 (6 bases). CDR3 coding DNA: TGTGCCAGCAGCTTAGGGGCTGGGAGGTACGAGCAGTACTTC. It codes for CASSLGAGRYEQYF.